The table lists the clone carrying this TCR beta chain with a few counts. The data belong to a study of cytomegalovirus exposure and HLA in healthy donors. Trimming left V 6 bases short and J 6 bases short, with 15 bases between. CDR3 length: 14 residues. In germline, CDR1 is MNHNS, CDR2 SASEGT. Amplification used 60 Vbeta primers and 13 Jbeta primers. Assay used: immunoSEQ multiplex PCR; TCRdb lists only in-frame clones, some missing. The table records approximately 150,000 clones, about 71% of them present only once. The sequenced sample was PBMCs. This sequence originates from a woman under 40 in good health and CMV-seronegative. V and J are TRBV6-1 and TRBJ1-5, with D unclear. This chain's CDR3 is CASSASIGGQPQHF. The CDR3 DNA follows: TGTGCCAGCAGCGCGTCGATCGGTGGTCAGCCCCAGCATTTT.